Listed below are T cell receptor beta chains from one sample, sequenced in a study of shared clonotypes between healthy human individuals. The repertoire was sequenced with immunoSEQ multiplex PCR; TCRdb's copy has only in-frame clones and lacks some. The sample shows about 2.2 million clones, about 92% of them seen only once. The specimen was naive CD8+ T cells from PBMCs. Source of these receptors: a man younger than 35 in good health. Some clones in this sample may be carry-over from other donors' samples. CDR3s leave out the opening cysteine and the closing phenylalanine or tryptophan.

>TRBV10-3
AIRRQSGGYT
>TRBV7-9
ASSHGLAGSSYNEQF
>TRBV2
ASRAYGYT
>TRBV7-2
ASSYPELSPLNEQF
>TRBV4-1
ASSQDGTGPAYEQY
>TRBV7-9
ASSPLGDLAGGGQETQY
>TRBV11-2
ASSHNLGPGDYNEQF
>TRBV5-1
ASSLSGNEQF
>TRBV5-6
ASSLGLYTGELF
>TRBV19
ASSIWTGGGNQPQH
>TRBV27
ASPFENSGNTIY
>TRBV28
ASSPPPTLLLSEQY
>TRBV11-2
ASSLGAELWEQY
>TRBV10-3
AISSTTEAF
>TRBV27
ASSYLGGQGPYEQY
>TRBV27
ASGTGFYNEQF
>TRBV27
ASSPEVPNEQF
>TRBV11-2
ASSLDRGRGRTGELF
>TRBV7-3
ASAGGDTQY
>TRBV6-1
ASSQDRANYGYT
>TRBV28
ASSPSLWSQY
>TRBV5-3
ARSSAGGYNEQF
>TRBV4-3
ASSQRAGFITDTQY
>TRBV2
ASSDRQDYEQY
>TRBV19
ASSTGLAQGNTGELF
>TRBV19
ASSEDSPTGELF
>TRBV28
ASSQRGSQETQY
>TRBV7-9
ASSLSGLAGGSEQF
>TRBV27
ASRGQGLPTQY
>TRBV5-5
ASSLNREAF
>TRBV29-1
SVDTGPTSGPYNEQF
>TRBV30
AWSVQFWREGPRETQY
>TRBV7-9
ASSLGGRGTEAF
>TRBV7-9
ASSGRPIGELF
>TRBV29-1
SVPLWGENNYEQY
>TRBV14
ASSRDRGDGYT
>TRBV30
AWSPRYNEQF
>TRBV4-1
ASSHKTSGGQETQY
>TRBV6-1
ASSEVGRNQPQH
>TRBV28
ASTLGGWNQPQH
>TRBV10-3
AISESFRQPGLAGRPVLQY
>TRBV2
ASVSLTGELF
>TRBV7-2
ASSLVPPNYEQY
>TRBV27
ASSLSTGVTYEQY
>TRBV2
ASSEVGREVPDGYT
>TRBV4-3
ASSQGGTGELF
>TRBV7-3
ASSLRTGYGYT
>TRBV28
ASSYPGTGTRRNEQF
>TRBV30
AWSVGSEYEQY